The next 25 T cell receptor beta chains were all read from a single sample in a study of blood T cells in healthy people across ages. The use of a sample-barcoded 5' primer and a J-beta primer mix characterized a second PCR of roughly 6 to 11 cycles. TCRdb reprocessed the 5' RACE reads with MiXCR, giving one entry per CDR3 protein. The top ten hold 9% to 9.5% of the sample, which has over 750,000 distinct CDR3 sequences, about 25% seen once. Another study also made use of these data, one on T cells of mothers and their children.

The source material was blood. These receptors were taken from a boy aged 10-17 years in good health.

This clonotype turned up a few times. The CDR3 protein is CSAVGYYQETQYF. For the CDR3, the DNA is TGCAGTGCGGTGGGCTACTACCAAGAGACCCAGTACTTC. The chain carries TRBV20-1 and TRBJ2-5, with D uncertain. The germline CDR1 and CDR2 sequences are DFQATT and SNEGSKA (reference sequence). This CDR3 contains 13 residues. V was clipped by 6 bases and J by 0 bases, with 11 bases between them.

CDR3 loop: CASSRNRVETQYF. Here the CDR3 DNA reads TGTGCCAGCAGCCGCAACAGGGTAGAGACCCAGTACTTC. The chain uses TRBV5-6 and TRBJ2-5; possible D gene TRBD1, 6 bases. The CDR3 consists of 13 residues. V was pared by 4 bases and J by 4 bases, with 11 bases between. CDR1 is SGHDT and CDR2 is YYEEEE in the germline V gene.

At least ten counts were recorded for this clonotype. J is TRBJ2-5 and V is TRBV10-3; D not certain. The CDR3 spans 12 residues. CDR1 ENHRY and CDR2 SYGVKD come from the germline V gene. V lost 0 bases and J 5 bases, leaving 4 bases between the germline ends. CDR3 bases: TGTGCCATCAGTGAGTCGGGGGAGACCCAGTACTTC. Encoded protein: CAISESGETQYF.

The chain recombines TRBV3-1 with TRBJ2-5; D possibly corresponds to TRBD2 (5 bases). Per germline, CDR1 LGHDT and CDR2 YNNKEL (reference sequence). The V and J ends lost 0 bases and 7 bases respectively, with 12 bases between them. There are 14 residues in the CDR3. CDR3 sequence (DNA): TGTGCCAGCAGCCAAGAGCAGCGGCTATCGACCCAGTACTTC. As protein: CASSQEQRLSTQYF.

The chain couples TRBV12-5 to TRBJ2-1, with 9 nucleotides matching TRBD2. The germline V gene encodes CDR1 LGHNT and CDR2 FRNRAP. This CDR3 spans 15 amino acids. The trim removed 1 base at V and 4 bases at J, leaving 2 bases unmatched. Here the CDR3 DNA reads TGTGCTAGTGGTTTGGAGACTAGCGGATACAATGAGCAGTTCTTC. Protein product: CASGLETSGYNEQFF. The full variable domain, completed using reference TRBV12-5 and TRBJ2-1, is DARVTQTPRHKVTEMGQEVTMRCQPILGHNTVFWYRQTMMQGLELLAYFRNRAPLDDSGMPKDRFSAEMPDATLATLKIQPSEPRDSAVYFCASGLETSGYNEQFFGPGTRLTVL.

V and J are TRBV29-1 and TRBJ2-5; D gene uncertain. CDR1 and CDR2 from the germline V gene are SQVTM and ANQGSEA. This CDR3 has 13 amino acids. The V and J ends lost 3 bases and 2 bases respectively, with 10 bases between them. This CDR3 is CSVDPESQETQYF. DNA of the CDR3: TGCAGCGTTGATCCCGAGTCACAAGAGACCCAGTACTTC.

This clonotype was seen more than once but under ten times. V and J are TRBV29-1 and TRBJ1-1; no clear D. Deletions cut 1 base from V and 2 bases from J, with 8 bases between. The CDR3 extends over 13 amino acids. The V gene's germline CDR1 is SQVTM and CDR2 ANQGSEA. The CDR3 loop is CSVEVGTNTEAFF. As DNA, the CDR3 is TGCAGCGTTGAAGTGGGCACAAACACTGAAGCTTTCTTT.

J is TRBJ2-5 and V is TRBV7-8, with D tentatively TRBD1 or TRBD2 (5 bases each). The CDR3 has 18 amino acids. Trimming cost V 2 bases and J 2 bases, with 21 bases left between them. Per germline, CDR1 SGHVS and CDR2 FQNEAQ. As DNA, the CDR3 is TGTGCCAGCAGCTTAATATTCCTCTCCGGGACGTCACAAGAGACCCAGTACTTC. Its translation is CASSLIFLSGTSQETQYF.

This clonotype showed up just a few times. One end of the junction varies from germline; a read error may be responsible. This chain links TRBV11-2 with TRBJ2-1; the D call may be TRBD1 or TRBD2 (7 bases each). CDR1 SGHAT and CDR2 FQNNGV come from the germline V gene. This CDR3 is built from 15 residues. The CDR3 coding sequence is TGTGCCGGCAGCTTAGATCGGGGAGGGGGCGATGAGCAGTTCTTC. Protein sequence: CAGSLDRGGGDEQFF. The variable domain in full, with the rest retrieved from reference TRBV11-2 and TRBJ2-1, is EAGVAQSPRYKIIEKRQSVAFWCNPISGHATLYWYQQILGQGPKLLIQFQNNGVVDDSQLPKDRFSAERLKGVDSTLKIQPAKLEDSAVYLCAGSLDRGGGDEQFFGPGTRLTVL.

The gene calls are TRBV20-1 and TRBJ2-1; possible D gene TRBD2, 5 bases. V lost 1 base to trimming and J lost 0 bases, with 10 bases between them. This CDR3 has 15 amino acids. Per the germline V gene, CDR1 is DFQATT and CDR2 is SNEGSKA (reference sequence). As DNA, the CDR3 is TGCAGTGCTAGAGTAGCGTTTAGCTCCTACAATGAGCAGTTCTTC. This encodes CSARVAFSSYNEQFF.

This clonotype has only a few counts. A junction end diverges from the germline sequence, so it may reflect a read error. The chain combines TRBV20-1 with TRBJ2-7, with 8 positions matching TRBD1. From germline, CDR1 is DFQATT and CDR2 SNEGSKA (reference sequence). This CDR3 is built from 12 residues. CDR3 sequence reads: CSAQGASCEQYF. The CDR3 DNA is TGCAGTGCCCAGGGGGCCTCCTGCGAGCAGTACTTC.

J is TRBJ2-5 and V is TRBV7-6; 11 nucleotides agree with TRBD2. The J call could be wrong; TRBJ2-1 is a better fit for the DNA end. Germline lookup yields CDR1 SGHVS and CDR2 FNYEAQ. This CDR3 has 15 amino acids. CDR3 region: CASSPMTSGTNEQFF. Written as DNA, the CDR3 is TGTGCCAGCAGCCCCATGACTAGCGGGACCAATGAGCAGTTCTTC.

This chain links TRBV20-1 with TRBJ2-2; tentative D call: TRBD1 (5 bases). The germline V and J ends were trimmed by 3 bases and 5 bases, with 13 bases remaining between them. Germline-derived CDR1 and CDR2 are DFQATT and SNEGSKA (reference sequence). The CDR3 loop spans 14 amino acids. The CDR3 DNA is TGCAGTGCTAGTCTGGCCAGGGATACCGGGGAGCTGTTTTTT. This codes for CSASLARDTGELFF.

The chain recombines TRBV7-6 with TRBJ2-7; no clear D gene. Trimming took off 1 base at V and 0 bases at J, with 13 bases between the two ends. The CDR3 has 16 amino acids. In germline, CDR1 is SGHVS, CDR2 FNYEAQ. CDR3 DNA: TGTGCCAGCAGCTTAGAGCTTGGGATTAGCTCCTACGAGCAGTACTTC. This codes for CASSLELGISSYEQYF.

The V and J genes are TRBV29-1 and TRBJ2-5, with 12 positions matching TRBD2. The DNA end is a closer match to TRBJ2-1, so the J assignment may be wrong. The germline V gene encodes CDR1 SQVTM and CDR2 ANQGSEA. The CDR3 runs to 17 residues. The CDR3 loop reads CSASLSGLAGGLYEQFF. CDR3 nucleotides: TGCAGCGCCTCCCTTTCGGGGCTAGCGGGAGGGCTCTATGAGCAGTTCTTC.

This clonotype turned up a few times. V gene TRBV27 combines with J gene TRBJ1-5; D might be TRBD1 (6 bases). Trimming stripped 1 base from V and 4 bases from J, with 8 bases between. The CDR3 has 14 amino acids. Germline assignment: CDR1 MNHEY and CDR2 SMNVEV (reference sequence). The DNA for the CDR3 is TGTGCCAGCAGTTTATTACAGGGAAATCAGCCCCAGCATTTT. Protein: CASSLLQGNQPQHF.

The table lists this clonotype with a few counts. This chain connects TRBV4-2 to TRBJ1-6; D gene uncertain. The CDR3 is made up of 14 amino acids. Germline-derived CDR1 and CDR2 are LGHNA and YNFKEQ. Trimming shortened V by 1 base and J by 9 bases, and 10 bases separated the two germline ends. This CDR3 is CASSQGDGISPLHF. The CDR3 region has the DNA TGTGCCAGCAGCCAAGGGGATGGAATTTCACCCCTCCACTTT.

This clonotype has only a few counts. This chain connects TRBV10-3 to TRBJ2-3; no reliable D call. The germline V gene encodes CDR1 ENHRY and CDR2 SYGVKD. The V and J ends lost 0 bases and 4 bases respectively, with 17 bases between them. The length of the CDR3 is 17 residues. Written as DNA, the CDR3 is TGTGCCATCAGTGAGTCGGGTACCTCGACTGTGGCAGATACGCAGTATTTT. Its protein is CAISESGTSTVADTQYF.

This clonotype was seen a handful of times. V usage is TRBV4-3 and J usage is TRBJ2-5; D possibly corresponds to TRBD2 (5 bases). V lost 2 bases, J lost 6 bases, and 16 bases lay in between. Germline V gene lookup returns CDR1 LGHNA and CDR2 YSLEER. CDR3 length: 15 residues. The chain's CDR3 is CASSQTRTLGKTQYF. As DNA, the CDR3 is TGCGCCAGCAGCCAAACCCGGACTCTGGGCAAGACCCAGTACTTC.

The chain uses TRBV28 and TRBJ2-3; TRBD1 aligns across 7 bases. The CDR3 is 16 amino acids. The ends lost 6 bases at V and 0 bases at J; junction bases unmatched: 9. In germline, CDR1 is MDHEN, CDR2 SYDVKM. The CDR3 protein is CASRKYGTVSTDTQYF. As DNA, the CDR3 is TGTGCCAGCAGAAAATACGGGACAGTAAGCACAGATACGCAGTATTTT.

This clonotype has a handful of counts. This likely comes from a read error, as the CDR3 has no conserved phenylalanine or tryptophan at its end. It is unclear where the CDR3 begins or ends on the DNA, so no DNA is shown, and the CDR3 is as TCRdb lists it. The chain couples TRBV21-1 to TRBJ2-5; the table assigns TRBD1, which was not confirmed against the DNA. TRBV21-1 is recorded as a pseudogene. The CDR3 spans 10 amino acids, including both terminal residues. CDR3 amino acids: CASKGQPPWV.

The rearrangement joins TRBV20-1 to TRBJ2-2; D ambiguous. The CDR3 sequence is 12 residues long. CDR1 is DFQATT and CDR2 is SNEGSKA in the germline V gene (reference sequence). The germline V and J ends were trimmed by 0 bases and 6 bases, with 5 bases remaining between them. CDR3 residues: CSARDFPGELFF. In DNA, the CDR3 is TGCAGTGCTAGAGATTTTCCCGGGGAGCTGTTTTTT.

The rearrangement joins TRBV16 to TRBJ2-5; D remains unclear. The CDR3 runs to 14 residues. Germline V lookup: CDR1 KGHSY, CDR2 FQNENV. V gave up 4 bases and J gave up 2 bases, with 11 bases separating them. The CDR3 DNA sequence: TGTGCCAGCAGCCCGGAGTCTTCGCAAGAGACCCAGTACTTC. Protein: CASSPESSQETQYF.

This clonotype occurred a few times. Here the CDR3 DNA reads TGTGCCAGCAGCTTGACGGACAATGAGCAGTTCTTC. This sequence encodes CASSLTDNEQFF. The gene calls are TRBV5-6 and TRBJ2-1; no clear D. Per germline, CDR1 SGHDT and CDR2 YYEEEE. This CDR3 spans 12 amino acids. The ends were cut back, 1 base at V and 5 bases at J, with 4 bases in the middle.

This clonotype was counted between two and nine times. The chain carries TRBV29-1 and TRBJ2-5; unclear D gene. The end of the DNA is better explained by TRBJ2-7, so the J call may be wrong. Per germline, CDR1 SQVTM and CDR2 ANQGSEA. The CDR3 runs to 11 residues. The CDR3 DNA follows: TGCAGCGTAAACAGAGGTGACGAGCAGTACTTC. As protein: CSVNRGDEQYF.